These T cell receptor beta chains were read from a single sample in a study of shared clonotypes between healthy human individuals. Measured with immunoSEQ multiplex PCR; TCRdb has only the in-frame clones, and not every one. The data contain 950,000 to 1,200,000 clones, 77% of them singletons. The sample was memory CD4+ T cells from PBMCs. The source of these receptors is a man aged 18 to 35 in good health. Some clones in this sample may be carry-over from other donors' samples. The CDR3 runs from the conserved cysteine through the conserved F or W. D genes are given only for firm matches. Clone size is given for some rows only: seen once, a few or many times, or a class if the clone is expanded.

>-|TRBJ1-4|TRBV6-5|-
TGTGCCAGCAAGCGGACAGCTAATGAAAAACTGTTTTTT
CASKRTANEKLFF
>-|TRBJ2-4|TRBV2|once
TGTGCCAGCAGACGGGATTCGGGGAGCATTCAGTACTTC
CASRRDSGSIQYF
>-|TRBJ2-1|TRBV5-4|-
TGTGCCAGCAGCTCCCGGGGCCAGGGGAATGAGCAGTTCTTC
CASSSRGQGNEQFF
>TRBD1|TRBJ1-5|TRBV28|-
TGTGCCAGCAGGGGGACAGGGCCACCTGGGGGTAGCAATCAGCCCCAGCATTTT
CASRGTGPPGGSNQPQHF
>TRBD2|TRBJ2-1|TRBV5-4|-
TGTGCCAGCAGCTTGGGGACTAGCGAATACAATGAGCAGTTCTTC
CASSLGTSEYNEQFF
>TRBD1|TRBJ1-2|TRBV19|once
TGTGCCAGTAGTCGAATGGGGGACAGGGTAAGAGGAAACTATGGCTACACCTTC
CASSRMGDRVRGNYGYTF
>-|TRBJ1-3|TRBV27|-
TGTGCCAGCAGTTCCCGGCGGATTGGAAACACCATATATTTT
CASSSRRIGNTIYF
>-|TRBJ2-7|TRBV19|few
TGTGCCAGTAGTACGCCGGGGACCGCTACCCTCTACGAGCAGTACTTC
CASSTPGTATLYEQYF
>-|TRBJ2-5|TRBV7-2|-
TGTGCCAGCAGCTTAAGATCCCGGGGGGAGACCCAGTACTTC
CASSLRSRGETQYF
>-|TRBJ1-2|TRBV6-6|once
TGTGCCAGCAGTTACACCCTACAGGGAACCGGGCGCGGCTACACCTTC
CASSYTLQGTGRGYTF
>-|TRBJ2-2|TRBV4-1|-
TGCGCCAGCAGCCACCGAGTCAAGGGGAGGTCTAACACCGGGGAGCTGTTTTTT
CASSHRVKGRSNTGELFF
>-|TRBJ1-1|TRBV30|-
TGTGCCTGGAGCCTGGGATACACTGAAGCTTTCTTT
CAWSLGYTEAFF
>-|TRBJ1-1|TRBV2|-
TGTGCCAGTCACAGGGCCTCGAACACTGAAGCTTTCTTT
CASHRASNTEAFF
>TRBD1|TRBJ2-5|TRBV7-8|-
TGTGCCAGCAGCTTAGGTCCCAGGGGGCTAGAGACCCAGTACTTC
CASSLGPRGLETQYF
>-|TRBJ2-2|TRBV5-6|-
TGTGCCAGCAGTCTGGCTGGGGACCACAGCACCGGGGAGCTGTTTTTT
CASSLAGDHSTGELFF
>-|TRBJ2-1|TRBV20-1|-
TGCAGTGCCATTGGACTAAATGAGCAGTTCTTC
CSAIGLNEQFF